Listed here are 8 T cell receptor beta chains from one sample, sequenced in a study of blood T cell repertoires in COVID-19. Produced via immunoSEQ multiplex PCR; TCRdb's table is partial and in-frame only. This sample yields approximately 90,000 clones, of which about 77% are seen a single time; approximately 6% belongs to the top ten. Specimen: peripheral blood. The source of these receptors is a man aged 70 or older with COVID-19, enrolled during active disease.

The gene calls are TRBV5-1 and TRBJ2-7; 13 bases are shared with TRBD2. The V gene end was trimmed by 4 bases and the J gene end by 5 bases; junction bases not matched to a gene: 9. The CDR3 covers 16 residues. Germline values: CDR1 SGHRS, CDR2 YFSETQ. The CDR3 DNA is TGCGCCAGCAGCCCCGGGACTAGCGGGACCGTCAACGAGCAGTACTTC. Its protein is CASSPGTSGTVNEQYF. The full variable domain, its missing parts supplied by reference TRBV5-1 and TRBJ2-7, is KAGVTQTPRYLIKTRGQQVTLSCSPISGHRSVSWYQQTPGQGLQFLFEYFSETQRNKGNFPGRFSGRQFSNSRSEMNVSTLELGDSALYLCASSPGTSGTVNEQYFGPGTRLTVT.

The gene calls are TRBV14 and TRBJ2-2; TRBD2 matches at 10 bases. The CDR3 is made up of 19 amino acids. Germline V lookup: CDR1 SGHDN, CDR2 FVKESK. The V gene end was trimmed by 0 bases and the J gene end by 6 bases; junction bases not matched to a gene: 13. CDR3: CASSQDWKLAGSNSGELFF. The DNA for the CDR3 is TGTGCCAGCAGCCAAGACTGGAAACTAGCGGGGAGTAATTCCGGGGAGCTGTTTTTT. The full variable domain, its missing parts supplied by reference TRBV14 and TRBJ2-2, is EAGVTQFPSHSVIEKGQTVTLRCDPISGHDNLYWYRRVMGKEIKFLLHFVKESKQDESGMPNNRFLAERTGGTYSTLKVQPAELEDSGVYFCASSQDWKLAGSNSGELFFGEGSRLTVL.

The J gene is TRBJ2-5, the V gene TRBV11-2, with a tentative D call TRBD1 (5 bases). The CDR3 has 13 amino acids. Deletions cut 5 bases from V and 2 bases from J, with 9 bases between. CDR1 is SGHAT and CDR2 is FQNNGV in the germline V gene. DNA of the CDR3: TGTGCCAGCAGCCGACAGCTACAAGAGACCCAGTACTTC. It yields the protein CASSRQLQETQYF.

The rearrangement links TRBV9 to TRBJ2-2; D is perhaps TRBD2 (7 bases). V was trimmed by 3 bases and J by 7 bases, leaving 16 bases between them. This CDR3 is built from 15 residues. The germline V gene has CDR1 SGDLS and CDR2 YYNGEE. The CDR3 is CASSAEGGGIGELFF. As DNA, the CDR3 is TGTGCCAGCAGCGCCGAGGGAGGGGGGATCGGGGAGCTGTTTTTT.

The genes are TRBV5-4 and TRBJ2-5, with D hard to call. The CDR3 spans 14 residues. Trimming took off 1 base at V and 7 bases at J, with 14 bases between the two ends. Germline V gene lookup returns CDR1 SGHNT and CDR2 YYREEE (reference sequence). The CDR3 sequence: CASSLMGTQPTQYF. CDR3 nucleotide sequence: TGTGCCAGCAGCTTGATGGGTACACAGCCGACCCAGTACTTC.

V gene TRBV7-8 combines with J gene TRBJ2-7, with D tentatively TRBD1 (6 bases). The germline V gene encodes CDR1 SGHVS and CDR2 FQNEAQ. The CDR3 extends over 12 amino acids. Trimming left V 5 bases short and J 10 bases short, with 15 bases between. The CDR3: CASSQDQGKQYF. The CDR3 nucleotides read TGTGCCAGCAGCCAGGACCAGGGGAAACAGTACTTC. The entire variable domain, with the rest obtained from reference TRBV7-8 and TRBJ2-7, is as follows: GAGVSQSPRYKVAKRGQDVALRCDPISGHVSLFWYQQALGQGPEFLTYFQNEAQLDKSGLPSDRFFAERPEGSVSTLKIQRTQQEDSAVYLCASSQDQGKQYFGPGTRLTVT.

The chain has TRBV24-1 and TRBJ2-7; D call uncertain. The germline V and J ends were trimmed by 2 bases and 4 bases, with 2 bases remaining between them. From germline, CDR1 is KGHDR and CDR2 SFDVKD. This CDR3 region has 11 residues. The CDR3 DNA reads as TGTGCCACCAGTGATTCGTACGAGCAGTACTTC. It encodes CATSDSYEQYF.

The CDR3 is CASSQETGSYGYTF. In DNA form, the CDR3 reads TGCGCCAGCAGCCAAGAAACAGGGAGCTATGGCTACACCTTC. This chain links TRBV4-1 with TRBJ1-2, with a possible D match to TRBD1 (6 bases). CDR3 length: 14 amino acids. Germline-derived CDR1 and CDR2 are MGHRA and YSYEKL. The V and J ends lost 0 bases and 4 bases respectively, with 9 bases between them.